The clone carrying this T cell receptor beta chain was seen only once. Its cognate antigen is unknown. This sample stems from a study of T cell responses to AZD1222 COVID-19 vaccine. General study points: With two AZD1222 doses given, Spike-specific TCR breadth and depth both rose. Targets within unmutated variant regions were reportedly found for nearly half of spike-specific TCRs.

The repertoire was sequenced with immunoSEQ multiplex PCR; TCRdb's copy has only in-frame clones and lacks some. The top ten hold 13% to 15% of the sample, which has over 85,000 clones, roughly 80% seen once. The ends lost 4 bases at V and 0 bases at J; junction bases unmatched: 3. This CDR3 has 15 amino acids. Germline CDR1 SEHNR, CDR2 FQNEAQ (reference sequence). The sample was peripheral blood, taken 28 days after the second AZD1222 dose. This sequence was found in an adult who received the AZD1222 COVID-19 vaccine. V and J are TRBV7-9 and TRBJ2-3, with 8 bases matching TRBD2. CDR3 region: CASSYPGGSTDTQYF. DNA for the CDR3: TGTGCCAGCAGCTACCCGGGGGGGAGCACAGATACGCAGTATTTT. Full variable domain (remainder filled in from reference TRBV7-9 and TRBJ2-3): DTGVSQNPRHKITKRGQNVTFRCDPISEHNRLYWYRQTLGQGPEFLTYFQNEAQLEKSRLLSDRFSAERPKGSFSTLEIQRTEQGDSAMYLCASSYPGGSTDTQYFGPGTRLTVL.